This T cell receptor beta chain was identified in a study of blood T cell repertoires in COVID-19. On the study more broadly: PBMCs, B-cell-depleted T cells, or T cells provided the cDNA or gDNA that made up the material.

Data came from immunoSEQ multiplex PCR; TCRdb stores just in-frame clones and leaves some out. The sample carries roughly 100,000 clones, about 82% recorded once. This CDR3 is built from 15 residues. The junction had 6 bases not matched to a gene; V was cut back by 1 base and J by 5 bases. Germline V gene data show CDR1 as SGHTA and CDR2 as FQGNSA. The chain links TRBV7-2 to TRBJ2-7, with TRBD2 identical over 9 bases. This clonotype originated in a human donor in a cohort sampled during active COVID-19. Sequenced input: peripheral blood. As DNA, the CDR3 is TGTGCCAGCAGCTTAGTAGCGGGAGTAATCGACGAGCAGTACTTC. Translated, it gives CASSLVAGVIDEQYF.